The clone carrying this T cell receptor (beta chain) was picked up many times. The antigen remains undetermined. These data belong to a study of breast tumors, draining lymph nodes, adjacent tissues. Study observations and caveats: The lymph node origin of tumor T cells was framed as consistent with a hypothesis, not demonstrated. Compared with lymph nodes, tumors were less diverse; compared with nontumor tissue, more. Luminal-like breast cancer showed significantly higher tumor–nontumor repertoire similarity than basal-like.

Germline CDR1 reads DFQATT; CDR2 reads SNEGSKA (reference sequence). The CDR3 totals 16 residues. The V gene lost 5 bases and the J gene lost 0 bases, with 17 bases spanning the gap. The lymph nodes were axillary draining lymph nodes from breast cancer patients. TCRdb re-analysed the multiplex PCR reads in MiXCR, keeping a single row per CDR3 protein. The table includes over 130,000 distinct CDR3 sequences, approximately 32% detected once. Sequencing was carried out using axillary lymph node tissue. The receptor comes from a female donor with breast cancer. Some clones in this sample may be carry-over from other donors' samples. The J gene is TRBJ1-5, the V gene TRBV20-1; tentative D call: TRBD1 (6 bases). The CDR3 spells CSACGGTLSSNQPQHF. CDR3 in DNA: TGCAGTGCTTGCGGAGGGACACTAAGTAGCAATCAGCCCCAGCATTTT.